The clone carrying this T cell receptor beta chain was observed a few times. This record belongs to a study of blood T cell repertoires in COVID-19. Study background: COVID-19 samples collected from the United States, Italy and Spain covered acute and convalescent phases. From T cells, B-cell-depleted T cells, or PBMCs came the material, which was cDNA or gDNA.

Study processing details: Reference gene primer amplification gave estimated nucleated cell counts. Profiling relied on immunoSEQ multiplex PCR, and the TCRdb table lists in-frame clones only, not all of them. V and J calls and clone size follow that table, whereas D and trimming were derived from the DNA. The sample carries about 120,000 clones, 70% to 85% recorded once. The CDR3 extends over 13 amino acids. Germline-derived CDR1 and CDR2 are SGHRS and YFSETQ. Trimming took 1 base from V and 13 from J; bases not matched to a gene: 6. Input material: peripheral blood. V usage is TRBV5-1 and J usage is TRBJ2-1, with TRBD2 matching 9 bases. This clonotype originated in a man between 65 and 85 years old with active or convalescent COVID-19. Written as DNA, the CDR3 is TGCGCCAGCAGCTTGATGGCGGGACTAGCTCAGTTCTTC. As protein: CASSLMAGLAQFF.